These 9 T cell receptor beta chains came from one sample sequenced in a study of CD8 T cells in Susac syndrome. The RNA, about 0.5 to 1 ug, was put through reverse transcription using random hexamers. TCRdb passed the immunoSEQ multiplex PCR reads through MiXCR, listing each CDR3 protein once. In the table there are under 200,000 distinct CDR3 sequences, more than 95% of which are singletons. The source material was CD4+ T cells from PBMCs. These receptor sequences come from a human donor with Susac syndrome.

The rearrangement uses TRBV28 and TRBJ1-5, with D maybe TRBD1 (6 bases). The germline V and J ends were trimmed by 4 bases and 0 bases, with 16 bases remaining between them. The CDR3 extends over 17 amino acids. CDR1 and CDR2 (germline): MDHEN, SYDVKM. In DNA, the CDR3 is TGTGCCAGCAGTTCAATTGCACAGGGAATTAGCAATCAGCCCCAGCATTTT. This codes for CASSSIAQGISNQPQHF.

This clonotype turned up a few times. Compared with germline, one end of the junction differs, possibly owing to a read error. This chain uses TRBV5-1 with TRBJ2-5; no definite D call. The CDR3 extends over 13 amino acids. The V gene's germline CDR1 is SGHRS and CDR2 YFSETQ. CDR3 sequence (DNA): TGTGCCAGCAGCTCGGGTCCCCAAGAGACCCAGTACTTC. This encodes CASSSGPQETQYF.

This sequence joins TRBV4-2 and TRBJ2-3; TRBD2 aligns across 13 bases. Germline lookup yields CDR1 LGHNA and CDR2 YNFKEQ. V lost 0 bases to trimming and J lost 4 bases; unmatched junction nucleotides: 1. This CDR3 spans 16 amino acids. The CDR3: CASSQETSGRADTQYF. The CDR3 nucleotides are TGTGCCAGCAGCCAAGAAACTAGCGGGAGGGCAGATACGCAGTATTTT.

The DNA for the CDR3 is TGCAGTGCTAGAGGACTAAGTTATAATGGCTACACCTTC. Translation: CSARGLSYNGYTF. This chain uses TRBV20-1 with TRBJ1-2; D gene ambiguous. Trimming shortened V by 1 base and J by 6 bases, and 12 bases separated the two germline ends. This CDR3 contains 13 residues. CDR1 is DFQATT, CDR2 SNEGSKA, per germline (reference sequence).

The rearrangement joins TRBV10-3 to TRBJ2-5, with 10 positions matching TRBD2. The CDR3 has 13 residues. The germline gives CDR1 ENHRY, CDR2 SYGVKD. Trimming cost V 6 bases and J 3 bases; bases outside gene matches: 1. The CDR3 DNA is TGTGCCATCAGAGGGACTAGCGAAGAGACCCAGTACTTC. This gives the protein CAIRGTSEETQYF.

CDR3 nucleotides: TGTGCCAGCAGGGAGACAGGTGACCCCTATGGCTACACCTTC. This sequence encodes CASRETGDPYGYTF. The V and J genes are TRBV25-1 and TRBJ1-2, with a tentative D call TRBD1 (6 bases). Germline CDR1 reads MGHDK; CDR2 reads SYGVNS. With 6 bases removed from V and 4 bases from J, the gap between germline ends came to 15 bases. This CDR3 contains 14 residues.

V and J are TRBV7-2 and TRBJ1-3; D is unclear. The V and J ends lost 1 base and 4 bases respectively, with 11 bases between them. Germline assignment: CDR1 SGHTA and CDR2 FQGNSA. This CDR3 contains 15 residues. CDR3 region: CASSLGSYLGNTIYF. The DNA of the CDR3 is TGTGCCAGCAGCTTAGGATCGTACCTCGGAAACACCATATATTTT. The entire variable domain, with the rest obtained from reference TRBV7-2 and TRBJ1-3, is as follows: GAGVSQSPSNKVTEKGKDVELRCDPISGHTALYWYRQSLGQGLEFLIYFQGNSAPDKSGLPSDRFSAERTGGSVSTLTIQRTQQEDSAVYLCASSLGSYLGNTIYFGEGSWLTVV.

The chain links TRBV30 to TRBJ2-5; TRBD2 aligns across 9 bases. Germline lookup yields CDR1 GTSNPN and CDR2 SVGIG (reference sequence). The CDR3 is 15 amino acids. Trimming took 0 bases from V and 5 from J; bases not matched to a gene: 7. The CDR3 nucleotides read TGTGCCTGGAGTGTCTCGGCGGGAGGGCGGGAGACCCAGTACTTC. Its protein is CAWSVSAGGRETQYF.

The rearrangement uses TRBV29-1 and TRBJ1-5, with no clear D. The CDR3 is made up of 13 amino acids. V shed 6 bases and J shed 4 bases, with 13 bases lying between them. The germline V gene encodes CDR1 SQVTM and CDR2 ANQGSEA. The CDR3 coding sequence is TGCAGCGTGGCGGACGGAGTTAATCAGCCCCAGCATTTT. This codes for CSVADGVNQPQHF.